Presented here are 8 T cell receptor beta chains from one specimen sequenced in a study of T cell clonality in common variable immunodeficiency. Assay used: immunoSEQ multiplex PCR; TCRdb lists only in-frame clones, some missing. The record shows more than 65,000 clones for this sample, with no singletons present. The sample consisted of peripheral blood mononuclear cells. These receptors were obtained from a person between 18 and 75 years old in good health.

In this sample, this clone turned up many times. The CDR3 end is not reached by the read, which stops 3 residues before it; the germline J gene fills it in. The J gene is TRBJ1-2, the V gene TRBV6-4, with a tentative D call TRBD1 (6 bases). This CDR3 is built from 14 residues. From germline, CDR1 is MRHNA and CDR2 SNTAGT. The part of the CDR3 DNA that was read is TGTGCCAGCAGTGAAAATCTATCTACAGGGGGC. Translating gives CASSENLSTGG. The complete CDR3 reads CASSENLSTGGYTF.

This clone was observed many times. From the germline J gene comes the end of the CDR3, since the read stops 3 residues before it. The chain has TRBV5-5 and TRBJ2-1, with D perhaps matching TRBD1 (5 bases). CDR1 is SGHKS and CDR2 is YYEKEE in the germline V gene (reference sequence). This CDR3 comprises 13 residues. The V and J ends lost 4 bases and 9 bases respectively, with 14 bases between them. The DNA read from the CDR3 is TGTGCCAGCAGCCTTACCAGGGCGGTTGAG. It is translated as CASSLTRAVE. The whole CDR3 sequence is CASSLTRAVEQFF.

This clone was seen repeatedly, ten times or more. Coverage ceases 3 residues before the CDR3 finishes, and the germline J gene fills in the end. The V gene is TRBV7-3, the J gene TRBJ2-1; 11 bases are a match to TRBD2. This CDR3 spans 15 amino acids. Germline assignment: CDR1 SGHTA and CDR2 FQGTGA. The trim removed 5 bases at V and 4 bases at J, leaving 4 bases unmatched. CDR3 sequence: CASSPLAGDYNEQFF. Incomplete CDR3 DNA: TGTGCCAGCAGCCCACTAGCGGGAGATTACAATGAG.

There are many counts of this clone. The observed sequence ends 3 residues before the CDR3 terminus, with the missing tail filled in from the germline J gene. The rearrangement links TRBV29-1 to TRBJ1-6, with D uncertain. V was cut by 4 bases and J by 9 bases, with 13 bases left in between. The CDR3 totals 13 residues. Germline CDR1 and CDR2: SQVTM and ANQGSEA. CDR3 protein: CSVGDAFGSPLHF. The DNA read from the CDR3 is TGCAGCGTTGGCGATGCTTTCGGTTCACCC.

This clone was recorded many times. The read falls 3 residues short of the CDR3 end, and the missing part is taken from the germline J gene. The chain uses TRBV10-1 and TRBJ2-3; D assignment may be TRBD1 or TRBD2 (5 bases each). Germline-derived CDR1 and CDR2 are WNHNN and SYGVQD (reference sequence). Trimming cost V 8 bases and J 4 bases, with 13 bases left between them. The CDR3 consists of 13 residues. Here the CDR3 reads CASEGWVADTQYF. The sequenced part of the CDR3 DNA is TGCGCCAGCGAGGGGTGGGTCGCAGATACG.

In this sample, this clone turned up many times. The sequenced fragment ends 3 residues before the CDR3 boundary, so the rest is inferred from the germline J gene. The gene calls are TRBV13 and TRBJ2-7; the D gene is possibly TRBD1 (6 bases). Trimming left V 5 bases short and J 1 base short, with 21 bases between. The CDR3 length is 17 residues. CDR1 is PRHDT, CDR2 FYEKMQ, per germline (reference sequence). The chain's CDR3 is CASSASGYRAPSYEQYF. Partial CDR3 DNA: TGTGCCAGCAGCGCCTCAGGCTACAGGGCGCCGTCCTACGAG. Together with reference TRBV13 and TRBJ2-7, the CDR3 gives the full variable domain: AAGVIQSPRHLIKEKRETATLKCYPIPRHDTVYWYQQGPGQDPQFLISFYEKMQSDKGSIPDRFSAQQFSDYHSELNMSSLELGDSALYFCASSASGYRAPSYEQYFGPGTRLTVT.

This clone was recorded many times. The read terminates 3 residues before the CDR3 end, so the remaining end is supplied by the germline J gene. This rearrangement joins TRBV12-3 or TRBV12-4 to TRBJ2-4, with 7 positions matching TRBD1. V lost 5 bases to trimming and J lost 0 bases; unmatched junction nucleotides: 4. The CDR3 is 15 residues long. Incomplete CDR3 DNA: TGTGCCAGCAGTCGGACAGGTCGAGCCAAAAACATT. Translated: CASSRTGRAKNI. In full, the CDR3 is CASSRTGRAKNIQYF.

This clone was counted many times. Read sequence stops 3 residues before the CDR3 end, and the germline J gene provides the missing end. This chain uses TRBV20-1 with TRBJ2-7, with TRBD2 identical over 10 bases. Trimming at V came to 1 base and at J to 3 bases, leaving 0 bases not matched to a gene. This CDR3 is 13 amino acids long. The V gene's germline CDR1 is DFQATT and CDR2 SNEGSKA (reference sequence). CDR3 sequence: CSARASGSYEQYF. The covered CDR3 bases are TGCAGTGCTAGAGCTAGCGGGAGCTACGAG.